This T cell receptor beta chain was identified during a study of T cell repertoires in cytomegalovirus infection. TCRdb independently ran MiXCR on the reads; one entry per CDR3 protein. The sample carries 750,000 to 950,000 distinct CDR3 sequences, almost 30% recorded once. Overall study results and limits: Across the ex vivo response, the dominant clonotypes were HLA-C-restricted CMV-specific TCR beta clonotypes. Cumulated frequencies of public TCR beta families served to identify carriers of CMV plus the relevant HLA.

The V and J ends lost 4 bases and 0 bases respectively, with 15 bases between them. The CDR3 totals 16 residues. In germline, CDR1 is LNHDA, CDR2 SQIVND (reference sequence). As to this clonotype: The antigen is unknown.

V gene TRBV19 combines with J gene TRBJ1-1; D not resolved. The sequence derives from a human donor in good health (CMV status not recorded). Some clones in this sample may be carry-over from other donors' samples. The sample consisted of cultured CD8+ T cells from PBMCs, taken from culture after CMV antigen stimulation. The CDR3 sequence: CASSRGIGSMNTEAFF. As DNA, the CDR3 is TGTGCCAGTAGTAGAGGGATCGGTTCTATGAACACTGAAGCTTTCTTT.